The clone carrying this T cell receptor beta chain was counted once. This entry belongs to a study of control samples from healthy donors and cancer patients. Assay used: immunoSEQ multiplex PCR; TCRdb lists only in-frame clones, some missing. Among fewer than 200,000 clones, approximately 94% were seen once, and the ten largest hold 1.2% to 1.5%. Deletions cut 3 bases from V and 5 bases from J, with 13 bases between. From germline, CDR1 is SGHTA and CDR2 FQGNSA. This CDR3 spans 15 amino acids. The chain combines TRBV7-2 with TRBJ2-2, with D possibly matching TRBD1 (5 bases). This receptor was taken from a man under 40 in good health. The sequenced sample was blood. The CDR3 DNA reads TGTGCCAGCAGCTTGTCAGGGATTAGTACCGGGGAGCTGTTTTTT. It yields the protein CASSLSGISTGELFF.